This T cell receptor (beta chain) was found in a study of T cell repertoires in cytomegalovirus infection. Study background: From public TCR beta signatures came an indication of both CMV infection and matching HLA type. Findings and caveats of the study: Ex vivo, HLA-C-restricted CMV-specific TCR beta clonotypes prevailed over the rest of the response.

J lost 2 bases, V lost 6 bases, and 4 bases had no gene match. The CDR3 covers 15 residues. CDR1 SNHLY and CDR2 FYNNEI come from the germline V gene. Comments on this clonotype: Its antigen remains unidentified.

Each CDR3 protein is one row after TCRdb ran MiXCR on the reads. This table holds a few hundred thousand distinct CDR3 sequences, 40% found once. The sample here was cultured PBMCs, taken from culture after CMV antigen stimulation. The chain carries TRBV2 and TRBJ1-5; 10 positions match TRBD1. The TCR originated in a human donor in good health (CMV status not recorded). Some clones in this sample may be carry-over from other donors' samples. The CDR3 spells CASRRQGAGNQPQHF. In nucleotides, the CDR3 is TGTGCCAGCAGACGACAGGGGGCCGGCAATCAGCCCCAGCATTTT.